This T cell receptor beta chain was found in a study of shared clonotypes between healthy human individuals. Study overall: Per donor, CD8 memory used one plate, CD8 naive used two, CD4 memory used three and CD4 naive used three.

Trimming cost V 0 bases and J 4 bases, with 13 bases left between them. Per the germline V gene, CDR1 is WNHNN and CDR2 is SYGVQD (reference sequence). The CDR3 totals 16 residues. Findings and limits, study-wide: Relative to their counterparts shared across all four donors, non-shared clonotypes exhibited diminished generation probabilities.

None of the donors, who were healthy HIV-negative adults, had recently had acute infections or vaccinations. Details on this clone: Its antigen is unidentified.

Measured with immunoSEQ multiplex PCR; TCRdb has only the in-frame clones, and not every one. The table shows about 1.5 million clones, with roughly 96% occurring only once. Sequencing was done on a sample of naive CD4+ T cells sorted from blood. Described subset: CD45RA+ positively selected. This clonotype was obtained from a man aged 25 to 40 in good health. This rearrangement joins TRBV10-1 to TRBJ2-1; D perhaps matches TRBD2 (6 bases). CDR3 DNA: TGCGCCAGCAGTGAGTCACCTAGCGCTCAATACAATGAGCAGTTCTTC. Translated, it gives CASSESPSAQYNEQFF.